The subject of this entry is one T cell receptor (beta chain). CDR1 SNHLY and CDR2 FYNNEI come from the germline V gene. CDR3 size: 15 residues. Trimming stripped 3 bases from V and 4 bases from J, with 15 bases between. The sample comes from a study of T cell changes during pregnancy in multiple sclerosis. TCRdb keeps only in-frame clones here, not all; method: immunoSEQ multiplex PCR. The repertoire holds about 60,000 clones, about 89% seen once, with about 0.49% in the top ten. The V gene is TRBV2, the J gene TRBJ1-2; D possibly corresponds to TRBD1 (6 bases). This sample comprised CD4+ T cells from peripheral blood mononuclear cells, obtained after pregnancy. This TCR came from a female donor in good health, enrolled as a control in a pregnancy study. CDR3 amino acids: CASSEFSSQGYGYTF. The CDR3 region has the DNA TGTGCCAGCAGTGAGTTCTCATCACAGGGCTATGGCTACACCTTC.